This record concerns one T cell receptor beta chain sequence. No antigen is known for it. Per germline, CDR1 SEHNR and CDR2 FQNEAQ (reference sequence). V lost 5 bases, J lost 8 bases, and 21 bases lay in between. This CDR3 contains 15 residues. The entry originates in a study of cytomegalovirus exposure and HLA in healthy donors. Notes on the study in general: It was about 150 TCR beta chains that were listed as cytomegalovirus-associated. The number of N-insertions in an Asian-associated ancestry cluster was reportedly below the 666-donor mean in a later analysis.

With 60 Vbeta and 13 Jbeta primers, the PCR was carried out. Assay used: immunoSEQ multiplex PCR; TCRdb lists only in-frame clones, some missing. The sample lists tens of thousands of clones, approximately 62% occurring once. The receptor was derived from a male donor in good health and CMV-seropositive. The chain carries TRBV7-9 and TRBJ1-2; possible D gene TRBD1, 5 bases. Input material: PBMCs. In DNA form, the CDR3 reads TGTGCCAGCAGCCCCATTCGGGGGGACGCAGGCGGCTACACCTTC. Residues: CASSPIRGDAGGYTF.